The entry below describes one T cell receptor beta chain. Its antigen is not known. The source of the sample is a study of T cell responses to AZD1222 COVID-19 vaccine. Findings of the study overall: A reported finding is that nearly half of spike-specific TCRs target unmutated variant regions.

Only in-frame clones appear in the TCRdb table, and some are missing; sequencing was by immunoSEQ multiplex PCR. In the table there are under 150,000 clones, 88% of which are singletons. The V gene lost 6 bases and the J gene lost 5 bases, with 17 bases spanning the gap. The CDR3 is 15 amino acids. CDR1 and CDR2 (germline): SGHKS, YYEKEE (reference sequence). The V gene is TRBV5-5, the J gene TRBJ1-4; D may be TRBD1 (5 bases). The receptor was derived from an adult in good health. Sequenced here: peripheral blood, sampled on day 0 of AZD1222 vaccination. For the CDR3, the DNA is TGTGCCAGCACCCTTTGGGCTGGGGGAAATGAAAAACTGTTTTTT. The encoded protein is CASTLWAGGNEKLFF.